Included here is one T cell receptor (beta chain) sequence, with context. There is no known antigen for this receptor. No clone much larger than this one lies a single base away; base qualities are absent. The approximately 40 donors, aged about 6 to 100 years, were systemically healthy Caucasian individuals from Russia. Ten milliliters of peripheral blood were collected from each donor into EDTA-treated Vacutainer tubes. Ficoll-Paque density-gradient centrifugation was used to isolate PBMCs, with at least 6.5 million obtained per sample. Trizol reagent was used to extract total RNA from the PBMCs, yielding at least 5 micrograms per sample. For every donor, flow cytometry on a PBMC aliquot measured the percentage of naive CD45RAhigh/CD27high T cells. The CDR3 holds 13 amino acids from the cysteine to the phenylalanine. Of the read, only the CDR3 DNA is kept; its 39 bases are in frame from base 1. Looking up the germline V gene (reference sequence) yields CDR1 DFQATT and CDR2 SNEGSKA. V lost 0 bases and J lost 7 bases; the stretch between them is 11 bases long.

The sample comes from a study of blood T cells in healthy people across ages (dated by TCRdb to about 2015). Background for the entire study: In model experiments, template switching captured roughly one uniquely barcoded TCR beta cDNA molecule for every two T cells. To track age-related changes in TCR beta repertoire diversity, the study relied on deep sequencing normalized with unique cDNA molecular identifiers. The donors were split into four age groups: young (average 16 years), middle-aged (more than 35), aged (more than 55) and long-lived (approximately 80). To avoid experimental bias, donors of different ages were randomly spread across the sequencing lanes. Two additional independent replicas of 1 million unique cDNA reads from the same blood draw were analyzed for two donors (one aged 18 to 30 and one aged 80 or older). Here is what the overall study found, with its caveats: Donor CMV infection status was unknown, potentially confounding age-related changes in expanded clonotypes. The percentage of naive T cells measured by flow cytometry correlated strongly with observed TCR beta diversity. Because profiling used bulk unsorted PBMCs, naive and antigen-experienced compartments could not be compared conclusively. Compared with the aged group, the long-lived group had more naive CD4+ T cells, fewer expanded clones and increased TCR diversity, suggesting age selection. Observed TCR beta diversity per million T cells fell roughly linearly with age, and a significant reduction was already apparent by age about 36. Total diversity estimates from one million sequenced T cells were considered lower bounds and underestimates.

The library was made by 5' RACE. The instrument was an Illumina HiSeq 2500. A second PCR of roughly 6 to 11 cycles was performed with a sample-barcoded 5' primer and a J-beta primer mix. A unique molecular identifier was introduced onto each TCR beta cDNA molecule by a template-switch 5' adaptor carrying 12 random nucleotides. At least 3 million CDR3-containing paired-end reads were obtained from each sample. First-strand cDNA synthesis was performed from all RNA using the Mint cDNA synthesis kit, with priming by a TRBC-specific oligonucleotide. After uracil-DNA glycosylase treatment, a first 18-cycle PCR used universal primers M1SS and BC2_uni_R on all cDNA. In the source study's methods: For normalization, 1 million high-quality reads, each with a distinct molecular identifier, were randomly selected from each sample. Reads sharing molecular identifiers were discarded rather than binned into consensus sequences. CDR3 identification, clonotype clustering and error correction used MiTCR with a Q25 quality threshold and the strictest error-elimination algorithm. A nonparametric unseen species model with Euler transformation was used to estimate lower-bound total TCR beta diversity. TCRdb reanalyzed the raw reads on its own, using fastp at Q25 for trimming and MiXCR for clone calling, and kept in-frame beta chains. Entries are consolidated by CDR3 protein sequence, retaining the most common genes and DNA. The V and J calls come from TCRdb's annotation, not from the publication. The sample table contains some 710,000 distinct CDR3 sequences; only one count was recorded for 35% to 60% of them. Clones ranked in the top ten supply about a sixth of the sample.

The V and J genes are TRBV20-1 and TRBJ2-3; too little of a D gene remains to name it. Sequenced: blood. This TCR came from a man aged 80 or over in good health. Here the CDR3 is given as CSARDTGRNTQYF. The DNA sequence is TGCAGTGCTAGAGATACCGGGCGCAATACGCAGTATTTT.